This T cell receptor (beta chain) stems from a study of response to subunit inactivated influenza vaccine. General study points: Only a handful of new T cells, the authors suggested, are recruited with each seasonal influenza vaccination.

MiXCR, run by TCRdb on the RT-PCR reads, gives a single entry per CDR3 protein. The sample includes about 500,000 distinct CDR3 sequences, about 17% of them seen just once. With regard to this clonotype: Its antigen is as yet unknown.

V gave up 4 bases and J gave up 4 bases, with 13 bases separating them. From germline, CDR1 is SGHKS and CDR2 YYEKEE (reference sequence). The CDR3 sequence is 14 residues long. The J gene is TRBJ2-3, the V gene TRBV5-5, with D possibly TRBD1 on 6 matching bases. The source was CD4+ T cells sorted from PBMCs, collected approximately 25 months after vaccination. The clonotype comes from a man between 50 and 69 years old who received an inactivated influenza vaccine. The CDR3 region is CASSIGTPSDTQYF. DNA for the CDR3: TGTGCCAGCAGCATTGGGACACCCTCAGATACGCAGTATTTT. Supplemented by reference TRBV5-5 and TRBJ2-3, the full variable domain reads DAGVTQSPTHLIKTRGQQVTLRCSPISGHKSVSWYQQVLGQGPQFIFQYYEKEERGRGNFPDRFSARQFPNYSSELNVNALLLGDSALYLCASSIGTPSDTQYFGPGTRLTVL.